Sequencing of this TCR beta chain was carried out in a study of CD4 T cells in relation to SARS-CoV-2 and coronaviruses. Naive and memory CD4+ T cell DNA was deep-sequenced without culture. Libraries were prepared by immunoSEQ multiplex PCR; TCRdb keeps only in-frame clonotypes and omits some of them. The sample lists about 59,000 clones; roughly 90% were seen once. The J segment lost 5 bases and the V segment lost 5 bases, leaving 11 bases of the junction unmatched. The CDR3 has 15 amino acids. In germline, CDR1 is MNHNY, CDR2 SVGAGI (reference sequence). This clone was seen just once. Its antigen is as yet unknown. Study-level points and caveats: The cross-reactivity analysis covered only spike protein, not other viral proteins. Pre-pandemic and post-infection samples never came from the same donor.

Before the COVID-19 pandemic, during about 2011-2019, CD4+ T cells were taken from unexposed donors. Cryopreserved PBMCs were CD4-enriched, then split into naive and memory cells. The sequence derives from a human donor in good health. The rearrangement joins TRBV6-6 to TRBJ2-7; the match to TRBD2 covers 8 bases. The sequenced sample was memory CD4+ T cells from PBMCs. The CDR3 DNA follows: TGTGCCAGCAGTACTGTCGGGACTAGTATCGACGAGCAGTACTTC. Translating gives CASSTVGTSIDEQYF.